The 23 T cell receptor beta chains reported below all come from one sample, sequenced in a study of CD8 T cells in Susac syndrome. Reverse transcription of roughly 0.5 to 1 ug RNA was carried out with random hexamers. Each CDR3 protein gets one entry after TCRdb re-called the immunoSEQ multiplex PCR reads with MiXCR. The sample records 95,000 to 150,000 distinct CDR3 sequences, over 90% being singletons. Material: CD8+ T cells from PBMCs. Every receptor here comes from a human donor with Susac syndrome.

The gene calls are TRBV4-1 and TRBJ2-7; 9 bases are shared with TRBD2. The CDR3 covers 15 residues. The V segment lost 1 base and the J segment 5 bases; nucleotides outside the gene matches: 6. Per germline, CDR1 MGHRA and CDR2 YSYEKL. The CDR3 is CASSQVAGDGNEQYF. In DNA, the CDR3 is TGCGCCAGCAGCCAAGTAGCGGGGGACGGGAACGAGCAGTACTTC.

The chain recombines TRBV14 with TRBJ1-6; TRBD1 matches 9 bases. Losses at the gene ends were 0 bases for V and 5 bases for J; bases not matched to a gene: 5. CDR3 length: 17 residues. Germline CDR1 reads SGHDN; CDR2 reads FVKESK. The CDR3 sequence is CASSQDPRTGDNSPLHF. The CDR3 nucleotides read TGTGCCAGCAGCCAAGACCCGAGGACAGGGGATAATTCACCCCTCCACTTT.

The J gene is TRBJ2-1, the V gene TRBV7-2; 10 bases fit TRBD2. V dropped 5 bases and J dropped 8; count of bases not matched to a gene: 9. This CDR3 has 15 amino acids. Germline V gene data show CDR1 as SGHTA and CDR2 as FQGNSA. The CDR3 DNA reads as TGTGCCAGCAGCCCCAGCGGGGGGGTGGGGGATGAGCAGTTCTTC. It encodes CASSPSGGVGDEQFF.

The chain links TRBV4-1 to TRBJ2-7, with 7 bases that match TRBD1. The CDR3 has 13 residues. CDR1 and CDR2 from the germline V gene are MGHRA and YSYEKL. J lost 6 bases, V lost 0 bases, and 2 bases had no gene match. As DNA, the CDR3 is TGCGCCAGCAGCCAAGATCGACAGGGCGAGCAGTACTTC. Encoded protein: CASSQDRQGEQYF.

The V and J genes are TRBV9 and TRBJ2-7, with D tentatively TRBD2 (7 bases). V lost 0 bases, J lost 4 bases, and 20 bases lay in between. This CDR3 has 17 residues. CDR1 is SGDLS, CDR2 YYNGEE, per germline. CDR3 sequence reads: CASSVGGGGTPLYEQYF. CDR3 bases: TGTGCCAGCAGCGTAGGAGGGGGGGGAACCCCTTTGTACGAGCAGTACTTC.

The chain links TRBV20-1 to TRBJ2-7, with 8 bases that match TRBD1. Trimming cost V 1 base and J 1 base; bases outside gene matches: 9. CDR1 and CDR2 from the germline V gene are DFQATT and SNEGSKA (reference sequence). The CDR3 runs 16 residues. The CDR3, as DNA: TGCAGTGCTAGAGTTGGTGACAGGGGCGAATCCTACGAGCAGTACTTC. This codes for CSARVGDRGESYEQYF.

The CDR3 sequence is CSARDRAGAWGNQPQHF. Written as DNA, the CDR3 is TGCAGTGCTAGAGATCGGGCCGGGGCATGGGGCAATCAGCCCCAGCATTTT. This chain uses TRBV20-1 with TRBJ1-5; a possible D gene is TRBD1 (5 bases). V was trimmed by 0 bases and J by 2 bases, leaving 17 bases between them. Germline assignment: CDR1 DFQATT and CDR2 SNEGSKA (reference sequence). This CDR3 contains 17 residues.

This clonotype was seen just once. The chain couples TRBV29-1 to TRBJ1-1; D unresolved. Germline lookup yields CDR1 SQVTM and CDR2 ANQGSEA. The CDR3 is made up of 10 amino acids. Trimming removed 7 bases from V and 8 bases from J, with 11 bases in between. CDR3 in amino acids: CSAYSREAFF. CDR3 DNA: TGCAGCGCCTATAGCCGGGAAGCTTTCTTT.

This chain connects TRBV12-3 or TRBV12-4 to TRBJ2-7; D is possibly TRBD1 (6 bases). The ends were cut back, 3 bases at V and 3 bases at J, with 12 bases in the middle. This CDR3 contains 14 residues. CDR3 sequence: CASSLSRGFYEQYF. CDR3 nucleotide sequence: TGTGCCAGCAGTTTGTCGAGGGGGTTCTACGAGCAGTACTTC.

CDR3 bases: TGTGCCAGCAGCTTGTTCAGTAACAACAATGAGCAGTTCTTC. Its translation: CASSLFSNNNEQFF. The chain joins TRBV5-4 to TRBJ2-1; unclear D gene. The germline gives CDR1 SGHNT, CDR2 YYREEE (reference sequence). The CDR3 is made up of 14 amino acids. V was cut by 1 base and J by 5 bases, with 10 bases left in between. The full variable domain, rest sourced from reference TRBV5-4 and TRBJ2-1, is ETGVTQSPTHLIKTRGQQVTLRCSSQSGHNTVSWYQQALGQGPQFIFQYYREEENGRGNFPPRFSGLQFPNYSSELNVNALELDDSALYLCASSLFSNNNEQFFGPGTRLTVL.

The rearrangement links TRBV13 to TRBJ2-3; the match to TRBD2 covers 11 bases. Looked up from germline, CDR1 is PRHDT and CDR2 is FYEKMQ (reference sequence). V dropped 0 bases and J dropped 1; count of bases not matched to a gene: 9. This CDR3 comprises 19 residues. Here the CDR3 reads CASSLGRDSGGARTDTQYF. In DNA, the CDR3 is TGTGCCAGCAGCTTAGGCCGGGATAGCGGGGGGGCCCGCACAGATACGCAGTATTTT.

The chain combines TRBV3-1 with TRBJ2-5, with TRBD1 matching over 7 bases. V trimming: 7 bases; J trimming: 3 bases; junction bases outside the gene matches: 8. CDR3 length: 14 amino acids. Germline-derived CDR1 and CDR2 are LGHDT and YNNKEL (reference sequence). CDR3 sequence (DNA): TGTGCCAGCACACCACCAGACAGGGAAGAGACCCAGTACTTC. Its translation: CASTPPDREETQYF.

The rearrangement joins TRBV5-1 to TRBJ2-5, with D perhaps matching TRBD2 (6 bases). Germline V gene lookup returns CDR1 SGHRS and CDR2 YFSETQ. The CDR3 is made up of 15 amino acids. The V end was cut by 4 bases, the J end by 5 bases, with 18 bases between. In DNA form, the CDR3 reads TGCGCCAGCAGCCTCGGGACTCCCGCTGGGGAGACCCAGTACTTC. Translated: CASSLGTPAGETQYF.

This chain uses TRBV29-1 with TRBJ1-2; no firm D call. Germline V lookup: CDR1 SQVTM, CDR2 ANQGSEA. This CDR3 comprises 10 residues. V was pared by 1 base and J by 6 bases, with 3 bases between. CDR3: CSVEGDGYTF. The DNA of the CDR3 is TGCAGCGTTGAAGGAGATGGCTACACCTTC.

The V and J genes are TRBV9 and TRBJ2-3; a weak D match, TRBD2 (7 bases). CDR1 and CDR2 from the germline V gene are SGDLS and YYNGEE. The V end was cut by 2 bases, the J end by 2 bases, with 15 bases between. The CDR3 runs 16 residues. The CDR3 nucleotides read TGTGCCAGCAGCGTCGAGGGGGGGGTCACCACAGATACGCAGTATTTT. This sequence encodes CASSVEGGVTTDTQYF.

The chain has TRBV19 and TRBJ1-1, with D possibly TRBD1 on 5 matching bases. Germline values: CDR1 LNHDA, CDR2 SQIVND (reference sequence). CDR3 length equals 13 residues. The germline V and J ends were trimmed by 5 bases and 1 base, with 8 bases remaining between them. The CDR3 here is CASSDSQNTEAFF. DNA of the CDR3: TGTGCCAGTAGTGACAGTCAGAACACTGAAGCTTTCTTT. The complete variable domain, with remaining parts taken from reference TRBV19 and TRBJ1-1, reads DGGITQSPKYLFRKEGQNVTLSCEQNLNHDAMYWYRQDPGQGLRLIYYSQIVNDFQKGDIAEGYSVSREKKESFPLTVTSAQKNPTAFYLCASSDSQNTEAFFGQGTRLTVV.

This sequence joins TRBV18 and TRBJ1-1, with 10 bases fitting TRBD1. This CDR3 has 17 amino acids. The ends lost 3 bases at V and 0 bases at J; junction bases unmatched: 7. Germline CDR1 reads KGHSH; CDR2 reads LQKENI. CDR3 residues: CASSPSDRGFMNTEAFF. The DNA for the CDR3 is TGTGCCAGCTCACCTTCGGACAGGGGGTTCATGAACACTGAAGCTTTCTTT.

The chain joins TRBV29-1 to TRBJ1-1; D is uncertain. Germline-derived CDR1 and CDR2 are SQVTM and ANQGSEA. Trimming left V 4 bases short and J 6 bases short, with 6 bases between. This CDR3 is built from 10 residues. In nucleotides, the CDR3 is TGCAGCGTTGGCCTTTCTGAAGCTTTCTTT. It encodes CSVGLSEAFF.

J is TRBJ2-7 and V is TRBV9, with 8 nucleotides matching TRBD2. The CDR3 runs 17 residues. The trim removed 4 bases at V and 0 bases at J, leaving 12 bases unmatched. From germline, CDR1 is SGDLS and CDR2 YYNGEE. The CDR3 is CASSPPPRTSGSYEQYF. CDR3 sequence (DNA): TGTGCCAGCAGCCCTCCCCCGAGAACTAGCGGCTCCTACGAGCAGTACTTC.

The chain employs TRBV12-3 or TRBV12-4 and TRBJ2-7; 10 nucleotides align to TRBD2. This CDR3 has 14 amino acids. The junction had 8 bases not matched to a gene; V was cut back by 6 bases and J by 6 bases. CDR3 protein: CASSWGTSASEQYF. Here the CDR3 DNA reads TGTGCCAGCAGCTGGGGGACTAGCGCATCCGAGCAGTACTTC.

The chain has TRBV19 and TRBJ2-5, with D unresolved. This CDR3 comprises 13 residues. The ends were cut back, 4 bases at V and 3 bases at J, with 9 bases in the middle. The germline CDR1 and CDR2 sequences are LNHDA and SQIVND (reference sequence). The CDR3 sequence: CASSTERKETQYF. CDR3 in DNA: TGTGCCAGTAGTACGGAGAGAAAAGAGACCCAGTACTTC. Filled out from reference TRBV19 and TRBJ2-5, the complete variable domain reads DGGITQSPKYLFRKEGQNVTLSCEQNLNHDAMYWYRQDPGQGLRLIYYSQIVNDFQKGDIAEGYSVSREKKESFPLTVTSAQKNPTAFYLCASSTERKETQYFGPGTRLLVL.

The rearrangement uses TRBV20-1 and TRBJ1-2, with D perhaps matching TRBD1 (6 bases). Trimming pared 5 bases from V and 0 bases from J, leaving 13 bases between. CDR1 is DFQATT and CDR2 is SNEGSKA in the germline V gene (reference sequence). CDR3 size: 14 residues. CDR3 loop: CSASKGEANYGYTF. The CDR3 nucleotides read TGCAGTGCTTCGAAGGGGGAGGCTAACTATGGCTACACCTTC.

This sequence joins TRBV20-1 and TRBJ2-1, with 10 bases that match TRBD2. Trimming cost V 5 bases and J 3 bases; bases outside gene matches: 4. Germline CDR1 reads DFQATT; CDR2 reads SNEGSKA (reference sequence). The CDR3 sequence is 14 residues long. CDR3: CSAQTSGVYNEQFF. CDR3 sequence (DNA): TGCAGTGCTCAAACTAGCGGGGTCTACAATGAGCAGTTCTTC.